The 21 T cell receptor beta chains below were found in one sample sequenced in a study of T cell responses to AZD1222 COVID-19 vaccine. Clones were read by immunoSEQ multiplex PCR, and TCRdb kept only the in-frame ones, dropping some. The sample includes fewer than 150,000 clones, about nine tenths of them seen just once. Material: peripheral blood, obtained on day 0 of AZD1222 vaccination. All receptors come from an adult in good health.

The CDR3 is CAWSHTDRVSDEQFF. In DNA form, the CDR3 reads TGTGCCTGGAGTCATACGGACAGGGTTTCTGATGAGCAGTTCTTC. This chain connects TRBV30 to TRBJ2-1; 8 bases are a match to TRBD1. Germline lookup yields CDR1 GTSNPN and CDR2 SVGIG (reference sequence). V lost 2 bases and J lost 8; bases outside the gene matches: 11. The CDR3 has 15 residues.

The chain links TRBV6-5 to TRBJ1-4; perhaps TRBD1 as D (6 bases). Trimming removed 0 bases from V and 6 bases from J, with 11 bases in between. The CDR3 covers 15 residues. Germline V gene lookup returns CDR1 MNHEY and CDR2 SVGAGI. The CDR3 reads CASSYSRGAHEKLFF. CDR3 coding DNA: TGTGCCAGCAGTTACTCTCGGGGGGCGCATGAAAAACTGTTTTTT.

This chain uses TRBV7-2 with TRBJ1-2; TRBD1 agrees at 12 bases. The CDR3 runs to 14 residues. V lost 4 bases to trimming and J lost 5 bases; unmatched junction nucleotides: 2. Germline CDR1 and CDR2: SGHTA and FQGNSA. CDR3 nucleotides: TGTGCCAGCAGCTGGGGACAGGGGGCGTATGGCTACACCTTC. This codes for CASSWGQGAYGYTF.

This clone was detected once. This chain links TRBV6-5 with TRBJ2-4, with TRBD1 as a possible D gene (6 bases). This CDR3 has 15 amino acids. The V gene lost 7 bases and the J gene lost 1 base, with 14 bases spanning the gap. Germline assignment: CDR1 MNHEY and CDR2 SVGAGI. In DNA form, the CDR3 reads TGTGCCAGCACCCCTAGGCAGGGGGCCAAAAACATTCAGTACTTC. This sequence encodes CASTPRQGAKNIQYF.

This clone has a single count. This chain joins TRBV9 and TRBJ2-3, with 11 bases matching TRBD2. There are 14 residues in the CDR3. Trimming cost V 3 bases and J 4 bases; bases outside gene matches: 1. The V gene's germline CDR1 is SGDLS and CDR2 YYNGEE. DNA of the CDR3: TGTGCCAGCAGCGGGGGACTAGCGGCAGATACGCAGTATTTT. Translation gives CASSGGLAADTQYF.

The J gene is TRBJ2-1, the V gene TRBV24-1, with D perhaps TRBD1 (6 bases). Trimming took off 2 bases at V and 1 base at J, with 14 bases between the two ends. Germline CDR1 is KGHDR and CDR2 is SFDVKD. This CDR3 spans 17 amino acids. CDR3 nucleotide sequence: TGTGCCACCAGTGATTCCACGACAGGACCTTCCTACAATGAGCAGTTCTTC. This translates into CATSDSTTGPSYNEQFF.

V gene TRBV6-2 or TRBV6-3 combines with J gene TRBJ1-1, with unresolved D. The V and J ends lost 6 bases and 4 bases respectively, with 9 bases between them. Germline assignment: CDR1 MNHEY and CDR2 SVGEGT. The CDR3 is 12 residues long. The CDR3 protein is CASSGRGTEAFF. The CDR3 DNA is TGTGCCAGCAGCGGACGGGGCACTGAAGCTTTCTTT.

The chain recombines TRBV2 with TRBJ1-5, with D possibly matching TRBD1 (6 bases). CDR1 is SNHLY and CDR2 is FYNNEI in the germline V gene. Trimming pared 7 bases from V and 1 base from J, leaving 11 bases between. The CDR3 runs 14 residues. CDR3 region: CASKIGQSNQPQHF. Here the CDR3 DNA reads TGTGCCAGCAAAATAGGACAGAGCAATCAGCCCCAGCATTTT.

A single count supports this clone. The chain combines TRBV30 with TRBJ1-5; maybe TRBD1 (5 bases). V was trimmed by 8 bases and J by 1 base, leaving 15 bases between them. The CDR3 sequence is 14 residues long. Germline CDR1 GTSNPN, CDR2 SVGIG (reference sequence). The CDR3 loop is CAPGTLVSNQPQHF. CDR3 DNA: TGTGCCCCCGGGACGTTGGTGAGCAATCAGCCCCAGCATTTT.

V is TRBV20-1 and J is TRBJ1-5; 8 nucleotides align to TRBD1. This CDR3 comprises 13 residues. Germline V gene sequence: CDR1 DFQATT, CDR2 SNEGSKA (reference sequence). V shed 3 bases and J 7 bases; nucleotides not matched to a gene: 5. The CDR3 bases are TGCAGTGCTAGTCAGGGGGCAGAGCAGCCCCAGCATTTT. It is translated as CSASQGAEQPQHF.

The chain is built from TRBV29-1 and TRBJ1-1, with D perhaps matching TRBD1 (5 bases). This CDR3 is 12 amino acids long. Germline V CDR1 and CDR2: SQVTM, ANQGSEA. Trimming stripped 4 bases from V and 3 bases from J, with 9 bases between. Written as DNA, the CDR3 is TGCAGCGTTGCAGGGACGTACACTGAAGCTTTCTTT. Amino acid sequence: CSVAGTYTEAFF.

This clone was observed a single time. The chain joins TRBV11-2 to TRBJ2-3, with 8 bases identical to TRBD1. This CDR3 has 15 amino acids. Germline V gene sequence: CDR1 SGHAT, CDR2 FQNNGV. With V trimmed by 5 bases and J by 2 bases, 6 bases remained unmatched. The CDR3 loop is CASSRRDRITDTQYF. The CDR3 DNA is TGTGCCAGCAGCCGCCGGGACAGGATCACAGATACGCAGTATTTT.

The chain recombines TRBV5-1 with TRBJ1-2, with D perhaps matching TRBD1 (5 bases). CDR1 is SGHRS and CDR2 is YFSETQ in the germline V gene. The CDR3 is 13 amino acids. Between the trimmed V and J ends, which lost 4 bases and 8 bases, there was a span of 15 bases. The chain's CDR3 is CASSGDGEWGYTF. The CDR3 nucleotides are TGCGCCAGCAGCGGGGACGGGGAGTGGGGCTACACCTTC. The full variable domain, its missing parts supplied by reference TRBV5-1 and TRBJ1-2, is KAGVTQTPRYLIKTRGQQVTLSCSPISGHRSVSWYQQTPGQGLQFLFEYFSETQRNKGNFPGRFSGRQFSNSRSEMNVSTLELGDSALYLCASSGDGEWGYTFGSGTRLTVV.

This clone has a handful of counts. The rearrangement joins TRBV7-2 to TRBJ2-3, with TRBD2 identical over 9 bases. With 5 bases clipped from V and 2 bases from J, the junction kept 5 bases outside the gene matches. Germline V gene lookup returns CDR1 SGHTA and CDR2 FQGNSA. This CDR3 comprises 15 residues. DNA of the CDR3: TGTGCCAGCAGCCTTAGCGGGGGCCACACAGATACGCAGTATTTT. Its protein is CASSLSGGHTDTQYF.

The chain recombines TRBV29-1 with TRBJ1-1; D ambiguous. The V gene's germline CDR1 is SQVTM and CDR2 ANQGSEA. This CDR3 contains 11 residues. The V gene lost 7 bases and the J gene lost 1 base, with 7 bases spanning the gap. Written as DNA, the CDR3 is TGCAGCGCAACAGAGAACACTGAAGCTTTCTTT. Translated: CSATENTEAFF.

This clone was observed once. The sample holds other DNA sequences that translate to the same CDR3. The V call is TRBV12-3 or TRBV12-4, the J call TRBJ1-5; D remains ambiguous. The CDR3 sequence is 13 residues long. V was clipped by 5 bases and J by 5 bases, with 10 bases between them. The CDR3 here is CASSRTGHQPQHF. DNA for the CDR3: TGTGCCAGCAGTAGGACGGGCCATCAGCCCCAGCATTTT.

In nucleotides, the CDR3 is TGTGCCAGCAGTTTGGGCAGGAGTTATGGCTACACCTTC. It specifies CASSLGRSYGYTF. The J gene is TRBJ1-2, the V gene TRBV12-3 or TRBV12-4; D unclear. The CDR3 spans 13 residues. Trimming took off 3 bases at V and 5 bases at J, with 10 bases between the two ends.

The chain joins TRBV20-1 to TRBJ2-1; D ambiguous. The length of the CDR3 is 11 residues. Trimming removed 2 bases from V and 10 bases from J, with 9 bases in between. Germline assignment: CDR1 DFQATT and CDR2 SNEGSKA (reference sequence). This chain's CDR3 is CSARTPQEQFF. The CDR3 DNA sequence: TGCAGTGCTAGAACCCCCCAAGAGCAGTTCTTC.

The chain joins TRBV5-4 to TRBJ2-5; D is perhaps TRBD2 (6 bases). The CDR3 extends over 15 amino acids. Trimming pared 9 bases from V and 1 base from J, leaving 19 bases between. CDR1 SGHNT and CDR2 YYREEE come from the germline V gene (reference sequence). The chain's CDR3 is CATQPRRGIQETQYF. CDR3 DNA sequence: TGTGCCACCCAGCCCAGGCGGGGTATCCAAGAGACCCAGTACTTC.

The chain is built from TRBV6-2 or TRBV6-3 and TRBJ1-5; TRBD1 aligns across 10 bases. The V gene's germline CDR1 is MNHEY and CDR2 SVGEGT. The CDR3 runs 19 residues. The V and J ends lost 0 bases and 2 bases, in that order; junction bases with no gene match: 10. The CDR3 coding sequence is TGTGCCAGCAGTTACTCGCTAGAGACAGGGGGCTATCGCAATCAGCCCCAGCATTTT. Its translation: CASSYSLETGGYRNQPQHF.

The CDR3 bases are TGTGCCTGGAGGGAGACAGGTGGCGGGGAAACACCCCTCCACTTT. It codes for CAWRETGGGETPLHF. The V and J genes are TRBV30 and TRBJ1-6, with D possibly matching TRBD1 (6 bases). The germline gives CDR1 GTSNPN, CDR2 SVGIG (reference sequence). V was trimmed by 3 bases and J by 11 bases, leaving 20 bases between them. This CDR3 has 15 amino acids.